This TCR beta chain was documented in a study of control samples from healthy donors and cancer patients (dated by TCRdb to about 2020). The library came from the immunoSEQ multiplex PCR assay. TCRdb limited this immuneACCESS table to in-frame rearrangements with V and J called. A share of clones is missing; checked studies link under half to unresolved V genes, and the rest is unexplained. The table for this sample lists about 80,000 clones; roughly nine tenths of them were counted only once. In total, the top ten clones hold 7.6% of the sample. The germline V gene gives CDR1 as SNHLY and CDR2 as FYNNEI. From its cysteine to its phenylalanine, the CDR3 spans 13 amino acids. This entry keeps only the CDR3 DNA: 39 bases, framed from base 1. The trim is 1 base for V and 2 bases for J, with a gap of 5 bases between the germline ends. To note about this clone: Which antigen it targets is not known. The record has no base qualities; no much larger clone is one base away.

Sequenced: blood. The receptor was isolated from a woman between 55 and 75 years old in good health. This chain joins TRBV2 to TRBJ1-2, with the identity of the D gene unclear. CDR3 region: CASSEGQNYGYTF. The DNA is TGTGCCAGCAGTGAAGGGCAGAACTATGGCTACACCTTC.